What follows are 20 T cell receptor beta chains derived from one specimen sequenced in a study of blood T cell repertoires in COVID-19 (TCRdb year 2020). The library was generated by the immunoSEQ multiplex PCR assay. The immuneACCESS repertoire file appears here via TCRdb, limited to in-frame rearrangements. These files lack a portion of the clones; in checked studies, under half of the deficit traces to unresolved V genes, and the cause of the others is not known. The sample data list approximately 260,000 clones, and 70% to 90% of these were observed just once. Around 3.6% of the sample is taken by the ten largest. Sequenced input: peripheral blood. The receptors stem from a man aged 18 to 30 with active or convalescent COVID-19.

The CDR3 region is CASSVSPMNPGTDTQYF. The CDR3 DNA reads TGTGCCAGCAGTGTTAGCCCGATGAATCCTGGCACAGATACGCAGTATTTT. The J gene is TRBJ2-3, the V gene TRBV2; no clear D gene. V was trimmed by 4 bases and J by 1 base, leaving 18 bases between them. From germline, CDR1 is SNHLY and CDR2 FYNNEI. The CDR3 length is 17 residues.

CDR3 in DNA: TGTGCCAGCCGGGACAGGGGATACCAAGAGACCCAGTACTTC. It specifies CASRDRGYQETQYF. V gene TRBV6-5 combines with J gene TRBJ2-5; 10 bases map to TRBD1. CDR1 and CDR2 (germline): MNHEY, SVGAGI. The CDR3 totals 14 residues. Germline trimming cut 8 bases from V and 0 bases from J; bases unmatched to any gene: 3.

The V and J genes are TRBV27 and TRBJ2-7, with TRBD1 matching 8 bases. The CDR3 extends over 15 amino acids. Per the germline V gene, CDR1 is MNHEY and CDR2 is SMNVEV (reference sequence). The V and J ends lost 2 bases and 3 bases, in that order; junction bases with no gene match: 6. The CDR3 nucleotides read TGTGCCAGCAGTTTAAAAGCAGGGGGCTTCTACGAGCAGTACTTC. This translates into CASSLKAGGFYEQYF.

J is TRBJ2-1 and V is TRBV18; TRBD1 aligns across 9 bases. The junction had 9 bases not matched to a gene; V was cut back by 5 bases and J by 4 bases. Germline loops: CDR1 KGHSH, CDR2 LQKENI. CDR3 length equals 16 residues. DNA of the CDR3: TGTGCCAGCTCATCGACCGGGACAGGGCGGTACAATGAGCAGTTCTTC. Translation gives CASSSTGTGRYNEQFF.

V is TRBV2 and J is TRBJ1-6; D gene ambiguous. The V and J ends lost 11 bases and 8 bases respectively, with 16 bases between them. This CDR3 contains 13 residues. Looked up from germline, CDR1 is SNHLY and CDR2 is FYNNEI. The CDR3 coding sequence is TGTGCCTCAAAGCAGGTTTCTGATTCACCCCTCCACTTT. The encoded protein is CASKQVSDSPLHF.

J is TRBJ1-2 and V is TRBV7-9; maybe TRBD1 (6 bases). CDR1 is SEHNR, CDR2 FQNEAQ, per germline (reference sequence). This CDR3 spans 13 amino acids. The V gene lost 1 base and the J gene lost 8 bases, with 11 bases spanning the gap. CDR3 DNA: TGTGCCAGCAGCTTAGGCCAGGGGTGGGGCTACACCTTC. It specifies CASSLGQGWGYTF.

This clone appeared once. The gene calls are TRBV4-2 and TRBJ2-1, with D unclear. Trimming took 4 bases from V and 6 from J, leaving 16 bases between them. The CDR3 runs 15 residues. Germline V gene data show CDR1 as LGHNA and CDR2 as YNFKEQ. CDR3 residues: CASSPINRRGNEQFF. The CDR3 nucleotides are TGTGCCAGCAGCCCTATAAACCGACGCGGCAATGAGCAGTTCTTC.

This chain links TRBV10-1 with TRBJ2-3, with 7 bases lining up with TRBD1. Trimming took 6 bases from V and 6 from J; bases not matched to a gene: 9. Germline CDR1 and CDR2: WNHNN and SYGVQD (reference sequence). The CDR3 has 14 amino acids. The CDR3 DNA sequence: TGCGCCAGCAGCCGGGACAGCTTATTGGATACGCAGTATTTT. This translates into CASSRDSLLDTQYF.

V usage is TRBV9 and J usage is TRBJ2-7; D might be TRBD2 (5 bases). The V gene's germline CDR1 is SGDLS and CDR2 YYNGEE. There are 12 residues in the CDR3. Trimming cost V 0 bases and J 5 bases, with 6 bases left between them. The CDR3 bases are TGTGCCAGCAGCGTAGGAGGGAACGAGCAGTACTTC. Translated, it gives CASSVGGNEQYF.

The V gene is TRBV11-2, the J gene TRBJ2-1, with 8 bases identical to TRBD2. This CDR3 is 15 amino acids long. The trim removed 5 bases at V and 4 bases at J, leaving 7 bases unmatched. The germline V gene has CDR1 SGHAT and CDR2 FQNNGV. The CDR3 DNA is TGTGCCAGCAGCACCTCGGGGGGGTATTACAATGAGCAGTTCTTC. It codes for CASSTSGGYYNEQFF. The full variable domain, completed using reference TRBV11-2 and TRBJ2-1, is EAGVAQSPRYKIIEKRQSVAFWCNPISGHATLYWYQQILGQGPKLLIQFQNNGVVDDSQLPKDRFSAERLKGVDSTLKIQPAKLEDSAVYLCASSTSGGYYNEQFFGPGTRLTVL.

The CDR3 sequence: CASTQTEGLGEQYF. CDR3 DNA sequence: TGTGCCAGCACCCAGACAGAAGGGTTAGGCGAGCAGTACTTC. This chain links TRBV6-5 with TRBJ2-7; the D gene is possibly TRBD1 (5 bases). Trimming shortened V by 7 bases and J by 6 bases, and 19 bases separated the two germline ends. The CDR3 is 14 amino acids. Germline-derived CDR1 and CDR2 are MNHEY and SVGAGI.

In regard to this clone: At the DNA level, this CDR3 is encoded by other sequences in the same sample as well. The chain uses TRBV12-3 or TRBV12-4 and TRBJ2-7, with a weak D call TRBD2 (5 bases). CDR3 size: 12 residues. V gave up 8 bases and J gave up 3 bases, with 11 bases separating them. The CDR3 DNA follows: TGTGCCAGCTCACGGGGTAACTACGAGCAGTACTTC. Amino acid sequence: CASSRGNYEQYF.

This chain joins TRBV6-6 and TRBJ1-3, with D unclear. The germline V gene encodes CDR1 MNHNY and CDR2 SVGAGI (reference sequence). The V and J ends lost 6 bases and 4 bases respectively, with 10 bases between them. This CDR3 is built from 13 residues. This CDR3 is CASSANKGNTIYF. The DNA for the CDR3 is TGTGCCAGCAGCGCCAACAAAGGAAACACCATATATTTT.

The V and J genes are TRBV7-9 and TRBJ1-4, with 7 bases fitting TRBD1. The CDR3 extends over 16 amino acids. Trimming cost V 3 bases and J 0 bases; bases outside gene matches: 4. Germline-derived CDR1 and CDR2 are SEHNR and FQNEAQ (reference sequence). The CDR3 sequence is CASSFGGTATNEKLFF. DNA for the CDR3: TGTGCCAGCAGCTTTGGGGGGACAGCAACTAATGAAAAACTGTTTTTT.

The CDR3 region is CASSHEPLSETQYF. As DNA, the CDR3 is TGTGCCAGTAGTCACGAGCCCTTGAGCGAGACCCAGTACTTC. This chain uses TRBV19 with TRBJ2-5; D gene ambiguous. Trimming shortened V by 5 bases and J by 5 bases, and 15 bases separated the two germline ends. The CDR3 extends over 14 amino acids. CDR1 is LNHDA, CDR2 SQIVND, per germline (reference sequence). Based on the CDR3 plus reference TRBV19 and TRBJ2-5, the full variable domain is DGGITQSPKYLFRKEGQNVTLSCEQNLNHDAMYWYRQDPGQGLRLIYYSQIVNDFQKGDIAEGYSVSREKKESFPLTVTSAQKNPTAFYLCASSHEPLSETQYFGPGTRLLVL.

V gene TRBV2 combines with J gene TRBJ1-2; no firm D call. The V end was cut by 8 bases, the J end by 4 bases, with 11 bases between. This CDR3 is built from 12 residues. Germline lookup yields CDR1 SNHLY and CDR2 FYNNEI. CDR3 in amino acids: CASPRGPYGYTF. The CDR3 coding sequence is TGTGCCAGCCCCCGCGGTCCCTATGGCTACACCTTC.

This clone came up once. The chain combines TRBV7-2 with TRBJ1-4; 8 positions agree with TRBD1. Germline V gene sequence: CDR1 SGHTA, CDR2 FQGNSA. The CDR3 is made up of 13 amino acids. V gave up 6 bases and J gave up 7 bases; unmatched junction bases: 4. CDR3 nucleotide sequence: TGTGCCAGCAGTTCACAGGGGGGTGAAAAACTGTTTTTT. Protein product: CASSSQGGEKLFF.

The J gene is TRBJ1-2, the V gene TRBV7-9; unclear D gene. V was pared by 2 bases and J by 3 bases, with 7 bases between. Germline CDR1 reads SEHNR; CDR2 reads FQNEAQ (reference sequence). This CDR3 region has 13 residues. Here the CDR3 reads CASSLSLDYGYTF. CDR3 bases: TGTGCCAGCAGCTTATCTCTTGACTATGGCTACACCTTC.

This rearrangement joins TRBV12-3 or TRBV12-4 to TRBJ2-3; D possibly corresponds to TRBD2 (6 bases). V was pared by 8 bases and J by 6 bases, with 12 bases between. This CDR3 spans 12 amino acids. The CDR3 DNA is TGTGCCAGCGCCTTAGGGAGGGATACGCAGTATTTT. It encodes CASALGRDTQYF.

The chain recombines TRBV5-1 with TRBJ2-5, with D possibly matching TRBD1 (6 bases). With 7 bases removed from V and 5 bases from J, the gap between germline ends came to 18 bases. Germline lookup yields CDR1 SGHRS and CDR2 YFSETQ. This CDR3 is 14 amino acids long. The CDR3 sequence: CASGPGDTRETQYF. DNA for the CDR3: TGCGCCAGCGGACCCGGGGACACACGGGAGACCCAGTACTTC. Full variable domain (missing parts from reference TRBV5-1 and TRBJ2-5): KAGVTQTPRYLIKTRGQQVTLSCSPISGHRSVSWYQQTPGQGLQFLFEYFSETQRNKGNFPGRFSGRQFSNSRSEMNVSTLELGDSALYLCASGPGDTRETQYFGPGTRLLVL.